This TCR beta chain was profiled in a study of regulatory T cells in long-lasting Graves disease. Documented time point: newly diagnosed GD, antithyroid drugs for less than 3 months. After RNA was extracted from PBMCs, the TCR library was made from it. The table lists this clonotype with many counts. Sequencing libraries for TCR beta were prepared with iRepertoire HTBI primers and Arm-PCR of CDR3 regions. TCRdb analysed the multiplex PCR reads with MiXCR anew, one entry per CDR3 protein. This repertoire shows fewer than 650,000 distinct CDR3 sequences, about 16% found once; its top ten account for 9.5% to 15%. Germline values: CDR1 MNHEY, CDR2 SMNVEV (reference sequence). V dropped 9 bases and J dropped 0; count of bases not matched to a gene: 8. The CDR3 has 15 amino acids. These data were likewise used in another study, on T cells in Graves' hyperthyroidism and ophthalmopathy. This second study notes: The HTBI set primed first-round TCR CDR3 RT-PCR.

This TCR came from a young man with Graves disease. The sample in question was peripheral blood mononuclear cells (PBMCs), obtained at new diagnosis, from a patient treated with antithyroid drugs. The rearrangement uses TRBV27 and TRBJ2-1; 7 bases are shared with TRBD2. The CDR3 bases are TGTGCCAGGACTATAGCGGGCCCCTCCTACAATGAGCAGTTCTTC. It specifies CARTIAGPSYNEQFF.